The 21 T cell receptor beta chains listed next were all sequenced from one sample in a study of cytomegalovirus exposure and HLA in healthy donors. 60 Vbeta and 13 Jbeta primers were used in PCR. Method: immunoSEQ multiplex PCR; TCRdb's copy keeps in-frame clones and lacks some. This table has 250,000 to 350,000 clones, 80% to 90% appearing once. The sequenced sample was PBMCs. These TCRs come from a man aged 40-55 years in good health and CMV-seropositive.

DNA of the CDR3: TGTGCCAGCAGTACGCAGGGACAGCTCTCCTACGAGCAGTACTTC. Protein: CASSTQGQLSYEQYF. V is TRBV28 and J is TRBJ2-7, with TRBD1 matching over 7 bases. This CDR3 has 15 amino acids. The germline CDR1 and CDR2 sequences are MDHEN and SYDVKM. With V trimmed by 5 bases and J by 0 bases, 7 bases remained unmatched.

The chain combines TRBV4-1 with TRBJ2-5; 7 nucleotides agree with TRBD1. The CDR3 covers 14 residues. CDR1 MGHRA and CDR2 YSYEKL come from the germline V gene. V gave up 4 bases and J gave up 2 bases; unmatched junction bases: 4. The CDR3 spells CASSPTGTQETQYF. The CDR3 DNA follows: TGCGCCAGCAGCCCGACAGGGACACAAGAGACCCAGTACTTC.

As for this clone: The junction does not match germline at one end; this may be a read error. This chain uses TRBV7-9 with TRBJ2-3, with 7 bases aligning to TRBD2. The CDR3 loop spans 12 amino acids. CDR1 is SEHNR, CDR2 FQNEAQ, per germline (reference sequence). The CDR3, as DNA: TGTTCCAGCAGCTTCACTAGCGTCCCACAGTATTTT. This translates into CSSSFTSVPQYF.

This chain connects TRBV9 to TRBJ2-2, with no clear D. CDR3 length equals 18 residues. V was trimmed by 0 bases and J by 2 bases, leaving 17 bases between them. CDR1 and CDR2 from the germline V gene are SGDLS and YYNGEE. CDR3 bases: TGTGCCAGCAGCGTAGGAGGAGCGACTTTTATTAACACCGGGGAGCTGTTTTTT. This sequence encodes CASSVGGATFINTGELFF. Full variable domain (outside the CDR3, taken from reference TRBV9 and TRBJ2-2): DSGVTQTPKHLITATGQRVTLRCSPRSGDLSVYWYQQSLDQGLQFLIQYYNGEERAKGNILERFSAQQFPDLHSELNLSSLELGDSALYFCASSVGGATFINTGELFFGEGSRLTVL.

J is TRBJ1-3 and V is TRBV19, with 7 bases aligning to TRBD1. The germline CDR1 and CDR2 sequences are LNHDA and SQIVND (reference sequence). The length of the CDR3 is 15 residues. The trim removed 4 bases at V and 2 bases at J, leaving 5 bases unmatched. In nucleotides, the CDR3 is TGTGCCAGTAGTACTACAGGGGCGGCTGGAAACACCATATATTTT. Its translation: CASSTTGAAGNTIYF.

The chain has TRBV27 and TRBJ2-1; D not certain. Trimming cost V 0 bases and J 2 bases, with 5 bases left between them. CDR1 and CDR2 (germline): MNHEY, SMNVEV (reference sequence). CDR3 length equals 14 residues. The CDR3 DNA reads as TGTGCCAGCAGTTTATCCGGAGCCTACAATGAGCAGTTCTTC. Protein sequence: CASSLSGAYNEQFF.

The CDR3 protein is CASSLEVVRSVRNEQYF. CDR3 nucleotides: TGCGCCAGCAGCTTGGAGGTGGTGCGGTCAGTGAGGAACGAGCAGTACTTC. V gene TRBV5-1 combines with J gene TRBJ2-7; D remains unclear. V dropped 0 bases and J dropped 5 bases, with 21 bases sitting between them. CDR1 and CDR2 from the germline V gene are SGHRS and YFSETQ. The CDR3 covers 17 residues.

This clone was seen a single time. A read error may produce the germline difference seen at one junction end. The chain links TRBV7-7 to TRBJ2-7; 10 bases fit TRBD1. Germline V gives CDR1 SSHAT, CDR2 FNYEAQ (reference sequence). This CDR3 is 14 amino acids long. CDR3 DNA sequence: TGTGCTAGCAGCCCGGGACAGGGGCTCTACGAGCAGTACTTC. The encoded protein is CASSPGQGLYEQYF.

This chain links TRBV27 with TRBJ2-7, with D maybe TRBD1 (6 bases). The CDR3 length is 13 residues. The germline gives CDR1 MNHEY, CDR2 SMNVEV (reference sequence). V lost 5 bases and J lost 4, with 12 bases in between. The CDR3 region has the DNA TGTGCCAGCAGTCCCAGGGGAGTGTACGAGCAGTACTTC. It is translated as CASSPRGVYEQYF.

V gene TRBV5-1 combines with J gene TRBJ2-1, with TRBD2 matching over 10 bases. V lost 5 bases and J lost 5; bases outside the gene matches: 7. The CDR3 has 15 residues. CDR1 is SGHRS and CDR2 is YFSETQ in the germline V gene. CDR3 DNA: TGCGCCAGCAGGTCCGGGACTAGCGTCGACAATGAGCAGTTCTTC. This gives the protein CASRSGTSVDNEQFF.

The chain recombines TRBV27 with TRBJ1-6; the D gene is possibly TRBD1 (6 bases). This CDR3 comprises 16 residues. Germline V gives CDR1 MNHEY, CDR2 SMNVEV (reference sequence). Between the trimmed V and J ends, which lost 6 bases and 11 bases, there was a span of 23 bases. CDR3 in amino acids: CASSTWPLDSTPPLHF. DNA for the CDR3: TGTGCCAGCAGCACATGGCCCCTGGACAGTACTCCACCCCTCCACTTT.

This chain uses TRBV6-6 with TRBJ1-1; maybe TRBD1 (6 bases). CDR1 and CDR2 from the germline V gene are MNHNY and SVGAGI (reference sequence). This CDR3 region has 12 residues. Trimming pared 10 bases from V and 5 bases from J, leaving 14 bases between. The CDR3 nucleotides are TGTGCCACCCAGGGGACGGGGACTGAAGCTTTCTTT. This sequence encodes CATQGTGTEAFF.

This chain uses TRBV6-1 with TRBJ2-7, with TRBD2 matching over 10 bases. Germline loops: CDR1 MNHNS, CDR2 SASEGT. V shed 2 bases and J 10 bases; nucleotides not matched to a gene: 11. The CDR3 extends over 15 amino acids. The CDR3 is CASSEKASGSRSQYF. The CDR3 bases are TGTGCCAGCAGTGAAAAGGCTAGCGGGAGTCGATCACAGTACTTC.

This chain uses TRBV2 with TRBJ2-7, with 7 nucleotides matching TRBD2. CDR3 length: 15 residues. V gave up 6 bases and J gave up 5 bases; unmatched junction bases: 13. Germline values: CDR1 SNHLY, CDR2 FYNNEI. For the CDR3, the DNA is TGTGCCAGCAGCCTCCCAGGGCGGGAGACCGACGAGCAGTACTTC. Translating gives CASSLPGRETDEQYF.

The J gene is TRBJ1-2, the V gene TRBV7-3; D perhaps matches TRBD1 (6 bases). V lost 5 bases, J lost 5 bases, and 18 bases lay in between. Germline CDR1 reads SGHTA; CDR2 reads FQGTGA. CDR3 length: 15 residues. Here the CDR3 DNA reads TGTGCCAGCAGCCCGGAGGGCGGGGGCGGATATGGCTACACCTTC. Its translation: CASSPEGGGGYGYTF.

The rearrangement links TRBV10-2 to TRBJ2-5, with no clear D. The CDR3 length is 15 residues. Germline V gene lookup returns CDR1 WSHSY and CDR2 SAAADI. V gave up 6 bases and J gave up 5 bases, with 19 bases separating them. The DNA for the CDR3 is TGCGCCAGCAGGCTCGACAAACCCGTTCGGGAGACCCAGTACTTC. Residues: CASRLDKPVRETQYF.

This chain uses TRBV6-1 with TRBJ1-5; 8 bases line up with TRBD1. The CDR3 consists of 14 residues. Trimming at V came to 6 bases and at J to 4 bases, leaving 5 bases not matched to a gene. The germline V gene encodes CDR1 MNHNS and CDR2 SASEGT. In DNA, the CDR3 is TGTGCCAGCAGAAACCGGACAGGGAATCAGCCCCAGCATTTT. Translation gives CASRNRTGNQPQHF.

V is TRBV11-2 and J is TRBJ2-7, with 8 bases matching TRBD2. Per the germline V gene, CDR1 is SGHAT and CDR2 is FQNNGV. This CDR3 region has 15 residues. Trimming at V came to 1 base and at J to 1 base, leaving 3 bases not matched to a gene. The CDR3 spells CASSLGAGASYEQYF. DNA for the CDR3: TGTGCCAGCAGCTTAGGAGCGGGGGCTTCCTACGAGCAGTACTTC. Full variable domain (remainder filled in from reference TRBV11-2 and TRBJ2-7): EAGVAQSPRYKIIEKRQSVAFWCNPISGHATLYWYQQILGQGPKLLIQFQNNGVVDDSQLPKDRFSAERLKGVDSTLKIQPAKLEDSAVYLCASSLGAGASYEQYFGPGTRLTVT.

The chain recombines TRBV11-3 with TRBJ2-5, with unresolved D. Germline V gives CDR1 SGHNT, CDR2 YENEEA. The CDR3 has 13 amino acids. With 3 bases removed from V and 0 bases from J, the gap between germline ends came to 5 bases. The CDR3, as DNA: TGTGCCAGCAGCTTCGGGTACCAAGAGACCCAGTACTTC. Amino acid sequence: CASSFGYQETQYF.

For the CDR3, the DNA is TGTGCCAGCAGTTTTTCAGGGGGTAACACTGAAGCTTTCTTT. Protein product: CASSFSGGNTEAFF. The J gene is TRBJ1-1, the V gene TRBV27, with 7 bases aligning to TRBD1. Germline values: CDR1 MNHEY, CDR2 SMNVEV (reference sequence). This CDR3 region has 14 residues. After removal of 3 bases from V and 2 bases from J, the junction contained 3 bases not matched to a gene.

This rearrangement joins TRBV11-2 to TRBJ2-1; 16 bases fit TRBD2. Unmatched junction bases numbered 7, after V lost 1 base and J lost 4 bases. Per the germline V gene, CDR1 is SGHAT and CDR2 is FQNNGV. This CDR3 is built from 19 residues. The CDR3 reads CASSLVGTSGRDIYNEQFF. The CDR3 DNA reads as TGTGCCAGCAGCTTAGTGGGGACTAGCGGGAGGGACATATACAATGAGCAGTTCTTC.